This TCR beta chain derives from a study of T-cell memory formation after mild COVID-19. Germline loops: CDR1 MGHDK, CDR2 SYGVNS. V lost 4 bases, J lost 8 bases, and 10 bases stayed unmatched. The CDR3 has 15 residues. TCRdb used MiXCR to reprocess the 5' RACE reads, holding one entry per CDR3 protein. The table lists about 340,000 distinct CDR3 sequences, approximately 15% of them singletons, with approximately 20% in the top ten. This chain connects TRBV25-1 to TRBJ1-4; TRBD1 matches 7 bases. Sequencing used PBMCs or a T cell subset sorted from them (not recorded which). The clonotype originates from a man aged 18 to 30 who had mild COVID-19 (a few samples of this study predate the infection). Cell type and time point are not known. The CDR3 loop reads CASSAGTAGREKLFF. The CDR3 bases are TGTGCCAGCAGTGCGGGGACAGCTGGTCGGGAAAAACTGTTTTTT.